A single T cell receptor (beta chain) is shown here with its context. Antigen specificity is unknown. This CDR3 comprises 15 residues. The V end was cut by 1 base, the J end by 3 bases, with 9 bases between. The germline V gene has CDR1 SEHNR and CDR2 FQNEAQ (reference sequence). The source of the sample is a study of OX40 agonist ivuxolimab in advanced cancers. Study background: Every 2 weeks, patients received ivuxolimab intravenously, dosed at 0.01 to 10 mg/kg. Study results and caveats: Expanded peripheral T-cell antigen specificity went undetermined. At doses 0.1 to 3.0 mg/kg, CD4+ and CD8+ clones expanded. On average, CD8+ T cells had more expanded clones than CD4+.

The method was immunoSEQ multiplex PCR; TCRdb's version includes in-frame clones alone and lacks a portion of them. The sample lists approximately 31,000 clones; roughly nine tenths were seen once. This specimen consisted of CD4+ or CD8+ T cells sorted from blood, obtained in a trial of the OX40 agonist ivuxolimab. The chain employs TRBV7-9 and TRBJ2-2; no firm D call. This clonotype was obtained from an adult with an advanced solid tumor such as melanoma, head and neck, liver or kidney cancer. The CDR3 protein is CASSLDLRDTGELFF. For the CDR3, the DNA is TGTGCCAGCAGCTTAGATTTACGGGACACCGGGGAGCTGTTTTTT. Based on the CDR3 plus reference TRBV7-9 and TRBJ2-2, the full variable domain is DTGVSQNPRHKITKRGQNVTFRCDPISEHNRLYWYRQTLGQGPEFLTYFQNEAQLEKSRLLSDRFSAERPKGSFSTLEIQRTEQGDSAMYLCASSLDLRDTGELFFGEGSRLTVL.